Listed below are T cell receptor beta chains from one sample, sequenced in a study of OX40 agonist ivuxolimab in advanced cancers. Sequenced by immunoSEQ multiplex PCR; TCRdb stores in-frame clones only, minus some. The table records about 80,000 clones, approximately 90% of them present only once. Sample: CD4+ or CD8+ T cells sorted from blood, taken in a trial of the OX40 agonist ivuxolimab. The receptors derive from an adult with an advanced solid tumor such as melanoma, head and neck, liver or kidney cancer. Both conserved end residues are part of each CDR3. The order of the fields is J gene, V gene, clone size, D gene, CDR3 protein, CDR3 DNA. D genes are given only for firm matches. Clone sizes are given selectively: once, few, many, or a class where the clone is expanded.

j_gene: TRBJ2-5
v_gene: TRBV21-1
abundance: -
d_gene: -
CDR3aa: CASSKESWQETQYF
CDR3nt: TGTGCCAGCAGCAAGGAGTCTTGGCAAGAGACCCAGTACTTC

j_gene: TRBJ2-5
v_gene: TRBV5-1
abundance: -
d_gene: TRBD2
CDR3aa: CASSLAARTSGSKETQYF
CDR3nt: TGCGCCAGCAGCTTGGCCGCAAGGACTAGCGGGAGCAAAGAGACCCAGTACTTC

j_gene: TRBJ2-4
v_gene: TRBV28
abundance: -
d_gene: -
CDR3aa: CASSFGGERGIQYF
CDR3nt: TGTGCCAGCAGTTTTGGGGGCGAGCGGGGCATTCAGTACTTC

j_gene: TRBJ2-3
v_gene: TRBV11-3
abundance: -
d_gene: -
CDR3aa: CASSLRSGTPLFLDTQYF
CDR3nt: TGTGCCAGCAGCTTGAGGTCTGGGACGCCGCTTTTTCTGGATACGCAGTATTTT

j_gene: TRBJ2-3
v_gene: TRBV30
abundance: -
d_gene: TRBD1
CDR3aa: CAQGQGGWTDTQYF
CDR3nt: TGTGCCCAAGGACAGGGTGGGTGGACAGATACGCAGTATTTT

j_gene: TRBJ1-5
v_gene: TRBV4-2
abundance: -
d_gene: -
CDR3aa: CASSQDRQFNQPQHF
CDR3nt: TGTGCCAGCAGCCAAGACCGACAGTTCAATCAGCCCCAGCATTTT

j_gene: TRBJ2-2
v_gene: TRBV4-2
abundance: -
d_gene: -
CDR3aa: CASSPSGLPTGELFF
CDR3nt: TGTGCCAGCAGCCCCAGCGGGCTTCCCACCGGGGAGCTGTTTTTT

j_gene: TRBJ1-2
v_gene: TRBV27
abundance: -
d_gene: -
CDR3aa: CASSGRGDGYTF
CDR3nt: TGTGCCAGCTCTGGGAGAGGGGACGGCTACACCTTC

j_gene: TRBJ2-7
v_gene: TRBV5-1
abundance: -
d_gene: TRBD1
CDR3aa: CVSSLATGTGNYEQYF
CDR3nt: TGCGTCAGCAGCTTGGCAACAGGGACAGGGAACTACGAGCAGTACTTC

j_gene: TRBJ1-5
v_gene: TRBV28
abundance: -
d_gene: TRBD1
CDR3aa: CASAEGAGGGQPQHF
CDR3nt: TGTGCCAGCGCTGAAGGCGCAGGGGGAGGTCAGCCCCAGCATTTT

j_gene: TRBJ2-1
v_gene: TRBV27
abundance: -
d_gene: -
CDR3aa: CASTPGLQGLSEQFF
CDR3nt: TGTGCCAGCACTCCTGGCCTACAGGGACTAAGTGAGCAGTTCTTC

j_gene: TRBJ2-5
v_gene: TRBV4-3
abundance: -
d_gene: -
CDR3aa: CASSQERGETQYF
CDR3nt: TGCGCCAGCAGCCAAGAGAGGGGGGAGACCCAGTACTTC

j_gene: TRBJ2-1
v_gene: TRBV7-2
abundance: -
d_gene: -
CDR3aa: CASSLGLQGRERFF
CDR3nt: TGTGCCAGCAGCTTAGGTCTACAGGGCCGTGAGAGGTTCTTC

j_gene: TRBJ1-1
v_gene: TRBV11-3
abundance: -
d_gene: -
CDR3aa: CASSLGRRDTEAFF
CDR3nt: TGTGCCAGCAGCTTAGGAAGGCGGGACACTGAAGCTTTCTTT

j_gene: TRBJ1-1
v_gene: TRBV5-6
abundance: -
d_gene: TRBD1
CDR3aa: CASSLGTGAFTEAFF
CDR3nt: TGTGCCAGCAGCTTGGGGACAGGGGCCTTCACTGAAGCTTTCTTT

j_gene: TRBJ2-4
v_gene: TRBV5-6
abundance: -
d_gene: -
CDR3aa: CASSLPFGNIQYF
CDR3nt: TGTGCCAGCAGCTTGCCCTTCGGGAACATTCAGTACTTC

j_gene: TRBJ2-5
v_gene: TRBV18
abundance: -
d_gene: -
CDR3aa: CASSPAQETQYF
CDR3nt: TGTGCCAGCTCACCGGCCCAAGAGACCCAGTACTTC

j_gene: TRBJ1-2
v_gene: TRBV28
abundance: once
d_gene: -
CDR3aa: CASRPQPGTSFFNYGYTF
CDR3nt: TGTGCCAGCAGACCGCAACCCGGGACAAGTTTCTTTAACTATGGCTACACCTTC

j_gene: TRBJ1-3
v_gene: TRBV7-2
abundance: -
d_gene: -
CDR3aa: CASSYGRAGNTIYF
CDR3nt: TGTGCCAGCAGCTATGGACGGGCCGGAAACACCATATATTTT

j_gene: TRBJ2-7
v_gene: TRBV28
abundance: -
d_gene: -
CDR3aa: CASSPPIRDSTYEQYF
CDR3nt: TGTGCCAGCAGTCCCCCTATCCGGGACTCCACCTACGAGCAGTACTTC

j_gene: TRBJ2-1
v_gene: TRBV14
abundance: -
d_gene: -
CDR3aa: CASSQPGVGGENEQFF
CDR3nt: TGTGCCAGCAGCCAACCAGGGGTGGGTGGAGAGAATGAGCAGTTCTTC

j_gene: TRBJ2-7
v_gene: TRBV5-6
abundance: -
d_gene: -
CDR3aa: CASYGDSYEQYF
CDR3nt: TGTGCCAGCTATGGTGACTCCTACGAGCAGTACTTC

j_gene: TRBJ1-1
v_gene: TRBV5-1
abundance: -
d_gene: TRBD1
CDR3aa: CASSLDPGTGGAEAFF
CDR3nt: TGCGCTAGCAGCTTGGACCCCGGGACAGGGGGCGCTGAAGCTTTCTTT

j_gene: TRBJ2-1
v_gene: TRBV28
abundance: -
d_gene: -
CDR3aa: CASSPPRLAPINEQFF
CDR3nt: TGTGCCAGCAGTCCCCCCCGGTTAGCCCCGATAAATGAGCAGTTCTTC

j_gene: TRBJ2-1
v_gene: TRBV4-3
abundance: -
d_gene: TRBD2
CDR3aa: CASSQDVGGNYNEQFF
CDR3nt: TGCGCCAGCAGCCAAGACGTGGGAGGGAACTACAATGAGCAGTTCTTC

j_gene: TRBJ2-2
v_gene: TRBV7-9
abundance: -
d_gene: -
CDR3aa: CASTQATGELFF
CDR3nt: TGTGCCAGCACCCAAGCGACCGGGGAGCTGTTTTTT

j_gene: TRBJ2-7
v_gene: TRBV5-4
abundance: -
d_gene: TRBD1
CDR3aa: CASSLELTGGDEQYF
CDR3nt: TGTGCCAGCAGCTTGGAGTTGACAGGGGGAGACGAGCAGTACTTC

j_gene: TRBJ2-3
v_gene: TRBV9
abundance: -
d_gene: -
CDR3aa: CASSVDAPHTQYF
CDR3nt: TGTGCCAGCAGCGTAGACGCCCCGCATACGCAGTATTTT

j_gene: TRBJ2-1
v_gene: TRBV5-5
abundance: -
d_gene: TRBD2
CDR3aa: CASSLVSGRLSEQFF
CDR3nt: TGTGCCAGCAGCTTGGTTAGCGGGAGGCTAAGTGAGCAGTTCTTC

j_gene: TRBJ2-1
v_gene: TRBV10-3
abundance: -
d_gene: TRBD1
CDR3aa: CAISTTDRVLYNEQFF
CDR3nt: TGTGCCATCAGTACGACGGACAGGGTCCTCTACAATGAGCAGTTCTTC

j_gene: TRBJ2-5
v_gene: TRBV11-3
abundance: -
d_gene: -
CDR3aa: CASSTYRAQLRETQYF
CDR3nt: TGTGCCAGCAGCACGTACAGGGCCCAACTCAGGGAGACCCAGTACTTC

j_gene: TRBJ2-5
v_gene: TRBV14
abundance: once
d_gene: TRBD2
CDR3aa: CASSPSPGLAGQETQYF
CDR3nt: TGTGCCAGCAGCCCGTCTCCGGGACTAGCGGGACAAGAGACCCAGTACTTC

j_gene: TRBJ2-2
v_gene: TRBV7-2
abundance: -
d_gene: TRBD2
CDR3aa: CASSSRGLAVNTGELFF
CDR3nt: TGTGCCAGCAGCTCACGCGGACTAGCTGTTAACACCGGGGAGCTGTTTTTT

j_gene: TRBJ1-5
v_gene: TRBV7-9
abundance: -
d_gene: -
CDR3aa: CASSLAHQQPQHF
CDR3nt: TGTGCCAGCAGCTTAGCGCACCAGCAGCCCCAGCATTTT

j_gene: TRBJ1-4
v_gene: TRBV7-2
abundance: -
d_gene: -
CDR3aa: CASSSRATDEKLFF
CDR3nt: TGTGCCAGCAGCTCCCGGGCGACGGATGAAAAACTGTTTTTT

j_gene: TRBJ2-1
v_gene: TRBV9
abundance: -
d_gene: TRBD1
CDR3aa: CASSVRTGGNEQFF
CDR3nt: TGTGCCAGCAGCGTAAGGACAGGGGGGAATGAGCAGTTCTTC

j_gene: TRBJ1-6
v_gene: TRBV19
abundance: -
d_gene: TRBD1
CDR3aa: CASMMGQFPNSPLHF
CDR3nt: TGTGCCAGTATGATGGGACAGTTCCCGAATTCACCCCTCCACTTT

j_gene: TRBJ2-7
v_gene: TRBV19
abundance: -
d_gene: TRBD1
CDR3aa: CASSRQGARYEQYF
CDR3nt: TGTGCCAGTAGTAGACAGGGGGCGCGGTACGAGCAGTACTTC

j_gene: TRBJ2-7
v_gene: TRBV6-1
abundance: -
d_gene: TRBD2
CDR3aa: CASSGPSGRAPYEQYF
CDR3nt: TGTGCCAGCAGTGGACCCAGCGGGAGGGCCCCCTACGAGCAGTACTTC